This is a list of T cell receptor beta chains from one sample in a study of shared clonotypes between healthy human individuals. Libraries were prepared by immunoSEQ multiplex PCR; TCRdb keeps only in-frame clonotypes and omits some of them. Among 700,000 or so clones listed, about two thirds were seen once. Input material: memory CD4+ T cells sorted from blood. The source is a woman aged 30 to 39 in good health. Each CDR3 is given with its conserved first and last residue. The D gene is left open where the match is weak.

CDR3: CASKNANTIYF
D: NA
V: TRBV6-5

CDR3: CASSSDDSLSYEQYF
D: NA
V: TRBV5-1

CDR3: CASSNEGVGNTGELFF
D: NA
V: TRBV2

CDR3: CASRPGGGSGRTGELFF
D: TRBD2
V: TRBV7-6

CDR3: CASSRRPGQPQHF
D: NA
V: TRBV6-5

CDR3: CASSPVDSSAYGYTF
D: NA
V: TRBV19

CDR3: CASSPGTVSETQYF
D: TRBD1
V: TRBV7-7

CDR3: CASSLRTGHSYEQYF
D: TRBD1
V: TRBV27

CDR3: CASSPPGLTYNEQFF
D: NA
V: TRBV5-6

CDR3: CASSLGYSTDTQYF
D: NA
V: TRBV5-1

CDR3: CASSRTSPFYNEQFF
D: TRBD2
V: TRBV28

CDR3: CSVSGRAGTDTQYF
D: TRBD2
V: TRBV29-1

CDR3: CASTTPPETQYF
D: NA
V: TRBV7-8

CDR3: CASSEPPGTNRDEQFF
D: TRBD2
V: TRBV25-1

CDR3: CASSQEGTPSTDTQYF
D: NA
V: TRBV5-4

CDR3: CASTRDSGLVYGYTF
D: NA
V: TRBV19

CDR3: CASSELVNQPQHF
D: NA
V: TRBV6-1

CDR3: CASSHRDGGELFF
D: NA
V: TRBV18

CDR3: CASKSLEASYEQYF
D: NA
V: TRBV6-6

CDR3: CASSTSALAQRQFF
D: NA
V: TRBV7-8

CDR3: CASSGGVLTDTQYF
D: NA
V: TRBV28

CDR3: CASSPSDFFWPTDTQYF
D: NA
V: TRBV27

CDR3: CASSETRGSLRETQYF
D: TRBD2
V: TRBV5-4

CDR3: CASLPSWGNTEAFF
D: NA
V: TRBV28

CDR3: CAWSVALWVNEQFF
D: NA
V: TRBV30

CDR3: CASKGVGARRGTIYF
D: NA
V: TRBV2

CDR3: CASSPTNTEAFF
D: NA
V: TRBV18

CDR3: CASSEGSGPAYEQYF
D: NA
V: TRBV9

CDR3: CASRGDRASSTEAFF
D: TRBD1
V: TRBV19

CDR3: CASSSGLVNTQYF
D: TRBD2
V: TRBV27

CDR3: CASSGPGQGAMGNQPQHF
D: TRBD1
V: TRBV19

CDR3: CASSPRTSDYEQYF
D: TRBD2
V: TRBV6-6

CDR3: CASSPGRLAGGETQYF
D: TRBD2
V: TRBV7-6

CDR3: CASRRLAGGTDTQYF
D: TRBD2
V: TRBV6-4

CDR3: CASSLERGGADTQYF
D: TRBD2
V: TRBV5-6

CDR3: CASSVETGLSGANVLTF
D: TRBD1
V: TRBV9

CDR3: CASSVSNSYEQYF
D: NA
V: TRBV6-1

CDR3: CATSDPSGSGETQYF
D: TRBD2
V: TRBV15

CDR3: CASSRPTATDTQYF
D: NA
V: TRBV27

CDR3: CASSSRLAGTADTQYF
D: TRBD2
V: TRBV5-4

CDR3: CASSSSRGEGAEAFF
D: NA
V: TRBV18

CDR3: CASSLRGQPQHF
D: NA
V: TRBV28

CDR3: CASSLAFPGSNTGELFF
D: NA
V: TRBV7-2

CDR3: CATSRELAGYNEQFF
D: TRBD2
V: TRBV15

CDR3: CASAADEGSYEQYF
D: NA
V: TRBV19

CDR3: CASSLNSGNTIYF
D: NA
V: TRBV27

CDR3: CASSIRSGGAYEQYF
D: NA
V: TRBV19

CDR3: CSVEISGAEQYF
D: NA
V: TRBV29-1

CDR3: CASSKDRGSTEAFF
D: TRBD1
V: TRBV19

CDR3: CGGAPLSNQPQHF
D: NA
V: TRBV19

CDR3: CAFGQGSF
D: NA
V: TRBV30

CDR3: CASSTQGAQGTEAFF
D: TRBD1
V: TRBV27

CDR3: CASSDSGGRGHNEQFF
D: NA
V: TRBV6-4

CDR3: CATSRSGANVLTF
D: NA
V: TRBV15

CDR3: CASSRYSGRETDTQYF
D: TRBD2
V: TRBV18

CDR3: CASSEATGVLGTGELFF
D: TRBD1
V: TRBV2

CDR3: CASGSPDRRSYEQYF
D: NA
V: TRBV6-5